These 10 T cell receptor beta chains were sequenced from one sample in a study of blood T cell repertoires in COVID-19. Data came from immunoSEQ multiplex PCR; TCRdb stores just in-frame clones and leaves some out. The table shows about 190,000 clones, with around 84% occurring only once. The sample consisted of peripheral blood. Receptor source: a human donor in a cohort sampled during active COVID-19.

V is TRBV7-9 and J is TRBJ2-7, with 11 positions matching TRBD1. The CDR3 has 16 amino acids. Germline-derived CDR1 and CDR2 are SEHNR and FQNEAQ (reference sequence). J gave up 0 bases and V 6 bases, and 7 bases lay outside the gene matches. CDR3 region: CASSRRTGGPSYEQYF. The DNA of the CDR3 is TGTGCCAGCAGTAGACGGACAGGGGGCCCCTCCTACGAGCAGTACTTC. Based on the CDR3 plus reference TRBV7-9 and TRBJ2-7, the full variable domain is DTGVSQNPRHKITKRGQNVTFRCDPISEHNRLYWYRQTLGQGPEFLTYFQNEAQLEKSRLLSDRFSAERPKGSFSTLEIQRTEQGDSAMYLCASSRRTGGPSYEQYFGPGTRLTVT.

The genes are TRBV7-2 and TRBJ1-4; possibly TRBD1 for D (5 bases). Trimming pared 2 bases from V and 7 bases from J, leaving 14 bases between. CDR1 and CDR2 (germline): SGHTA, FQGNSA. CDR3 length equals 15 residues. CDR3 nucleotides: TGTGCCAGCAGCTTATTTGCAGGGATTGGTGAAAAACTGTTTTTT. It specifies CASSLFAGIGEKLFF.

CDR3 in DNA: TGTGCCAGTAGTATAGCGGACAGGGCCCCCACAGATACGCAGTATTTT. Protein sequence: CASSIADRAPTDTQYF. The chain carries TRBV19 and TRBJ2-3, with TRBD1 identical over 8 bases. Germline V lookup: CDR1 LNHDA, CDR2 SQIVND (reference sequence). Trimming took 1 base from V and 2 from J; bases not matched to a gene: 5. This CDR3 comprises 16 residues.

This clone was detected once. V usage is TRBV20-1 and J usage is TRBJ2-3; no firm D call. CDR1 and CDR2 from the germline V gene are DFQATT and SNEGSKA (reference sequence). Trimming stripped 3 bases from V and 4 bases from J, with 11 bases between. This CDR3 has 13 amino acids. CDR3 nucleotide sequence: TGCAGTGCTAGTTCCGGGTCGGCAGATACGCAGTATTTT. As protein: CSASSGSADTQYF.

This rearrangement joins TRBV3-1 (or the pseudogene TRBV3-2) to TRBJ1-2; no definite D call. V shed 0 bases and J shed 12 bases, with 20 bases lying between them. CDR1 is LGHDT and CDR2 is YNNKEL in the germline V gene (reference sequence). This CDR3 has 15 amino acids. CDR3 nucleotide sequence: TGTGCCAGCAGCCAAGACGTGACTGGATGGCTTTTACACACCTTC. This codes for CASSQDVTGWLLHTF.

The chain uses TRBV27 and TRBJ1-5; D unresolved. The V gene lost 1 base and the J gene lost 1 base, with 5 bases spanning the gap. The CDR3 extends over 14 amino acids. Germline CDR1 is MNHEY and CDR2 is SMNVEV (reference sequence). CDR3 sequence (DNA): TGTGCCAGCAGTTTATATCAAAGCAATCAGCCCCAGCATTTT. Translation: CASSLYQSNQPQHF.

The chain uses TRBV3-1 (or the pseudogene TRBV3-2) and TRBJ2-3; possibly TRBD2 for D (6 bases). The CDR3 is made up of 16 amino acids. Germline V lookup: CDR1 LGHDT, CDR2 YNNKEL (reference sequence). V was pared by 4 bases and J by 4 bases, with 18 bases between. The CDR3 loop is CASSPRLVPRADTQYF. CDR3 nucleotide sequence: TGTGCCAGCAGCCCCCGACTAGTTCCCAGGGCAGATACGCAGTATTTT.

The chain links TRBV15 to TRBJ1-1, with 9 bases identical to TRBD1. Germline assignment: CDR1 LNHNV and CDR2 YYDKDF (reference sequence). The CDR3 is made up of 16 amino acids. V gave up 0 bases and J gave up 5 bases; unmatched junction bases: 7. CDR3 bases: TGTGCCACCAGCAGAGATCACAGGGGGCGCGAGACTGAAGCTTTCTTT. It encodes CATSRDHRGRETEAFF.

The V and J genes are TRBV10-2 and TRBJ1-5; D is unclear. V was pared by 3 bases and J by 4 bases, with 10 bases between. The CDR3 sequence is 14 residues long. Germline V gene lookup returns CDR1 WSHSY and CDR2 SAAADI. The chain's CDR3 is CASSDANRNQPQHF. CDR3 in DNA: TGCGCCAGCAGTGATGCGAACAGAAATCAGCCCCAGCATTTT.

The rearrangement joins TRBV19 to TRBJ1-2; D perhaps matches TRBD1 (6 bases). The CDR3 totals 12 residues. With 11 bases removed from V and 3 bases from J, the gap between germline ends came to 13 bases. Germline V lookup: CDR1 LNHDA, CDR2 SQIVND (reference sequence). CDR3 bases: TGTGCCGGCAGGGGTATCGACTATGGCTACACCTTC. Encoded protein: CAGRGIDYGYTF.